This TCR beta chain was found in a study of cytomegalovirus exposure and HLA in healthy donors. CDR1 LNHNV and CDR2 YYDKDF come from the germline V gene (reference sequence). After removal of 1 base from V and 5 bases from J, the junction contained 3 bases not matched to a gene. There are 16 residues in the CDR3. The sample holds one count of this clone. Its antigen is still unknown. PCR involved 60 Vbeta and 13 Jbeta primers. Profiling relied on immunoSEQ multiplex PCR, and the TCRdb table lists in-frame clones only, not all of them. The table includes 55,000 or so clones, around four fifths detected once. Though probably carrying unrecorded immune exposures, donors were nominally healthy at sampling. Study outcomes and limitations: A later analysis linked a missense DCLRE1C variant to TCR beta V- and J-gene trimming. Later work found that TCR association rates differed between HLA loci; DRB1 had the most and HLA-C the fewest. Presence/absence analyses treated sequencing depth as roughly uniform across donors.

This chain links TRBV15 with TRBJ2-2, with 11 bases that match TRBD1. Sequencing was carried out using PBMCs. This receptor was obtained from a man aged 30 to 45 in good health and CMV-seronegative. CDR3 residues: CATSRVGTGGTGELFF. The DNA for the CDR3 is TGTGCCACCAGCAGAGTGGGGACAGGGGGTACCGGGGAGCTGTTTTTT. Based on the CDR3 plus reference TRBV15 and TRBJ2-2, the full variable domain is DAMVIQNPRYQVTQFGKPVTLSCSQTLNHNVMYWYQQKSSQAPKLLFHYYDKDFNNEADTPDNFQSRRPNTSFCFLDIRSPGLGDTAMYLCATSRVGTGGTGELFFGEGSRLTVL.